This T cell receptor beta chain was captured by sequencing in a study of early T cells in non-severe SARS-CoV-2 infection. Across the study: Sequencing was performed on bulk RNA from unsorted whole blood, leaving chains unpaired. Overall study findings and caveats: Database matching using VDJdb favored anti-spike CD8 responses, with private and CD4 specificities left missing.

Unique molecular identifiers were added to individual cDNA molecules. A single record per CDR3 protein comes from TCRdb applying MiXCR to the 5' RACE reads. The sample lists roughly 69,000 distinct CDR3 sequences, about 10% occurring once. Only a few counts were recorded for this clonotype. As yet, its antigen is unknown. CDR1 and CDR2 (germline): SNHLY, FYNNEI. There are 14 residues in the CDR3. V was pared by 5 bases and J by 6 bases, with 11 bases between. V usage is TRBV2 and J usage is TRBJ1-6; D is ambiguous. Here the sequenced sample was whole blood, taken at baseline. This clonotype was sampled from an adult who was a healthcare worker with PCR-confirmed SARS-CoV-2 infection or an uninfected control (not recorded which). The chain's CDR3 is CASSLYQLNSPLHF. In DNA, the CDR3 is TGTGCCAGCAGTCTTTACCAGCTTAATTCACCCCTCCACTTT.